The source of this TCR beta chain is a study of shared clonotypes between healthy human individuals. In the study's own analysis: With immunoSEQ giving junction-only sequences and no quality scores, filtering differed. Assay: immunoSEQ multiplex PCR; the TCRdb copy retains only in-frame clones and omits some. For V, J and clone size, that table is used; D and trimming come from the DNA. The sample lists millions of clones, just under 95% seen once, with about 1.1% in the top ten. Positive CCR7 selection of CD45RO-negative cells yielded the naive CD8 cells, and terminally differentiated effector memory CD45RA+ cells were excluded. V lost 4 bases, J lost 6 bases, and 24 bases lay in between. This CDR3 is 17 amino acids long. Germline CDR1 and CDR2: SGDLS and YYNGEE.

The receptor's source is a man younger than 35 in good health. Sequencing was performed on naive CD8+ T cells sorted from blood. The chain joins TRBV9 to TRBJ2-3; D may match TRBD1 or TRBD2 (5 bases each). This chain's CDR3 is CASSLERGSGPMDTQYF. CDR3 nucleotides: TGTGCCAGCAGCTTGGAGAGGGGTTCGGGGCCCATGGATACGCAGTATTTT.